This T cell receptor (beta chain) comes out of a study of cytomegalovirus exposure and HLA in healthy donors. On the study more broadly: An earlier analysis identified 120 million or so unique TCR beta sequences in 150 million to 200 million T cells.

Trimming removed 2 bases at V and 4 bases at J, with 10 bases between. Germline CDR1 SGHDT, CDR2 YYEEEE. This CDR3 region has 14 residues. PCR amplification relied on 60 Vbeta primers (plus 13 Jbeta primers). Study processing details: Later analysis identified roughly 84 million unique TCR beta chains, about 10 million shared. Measured with immunoSEQ multiplex PCR; TCRdb has only the in-frame clones, and not every one. The DNA gave D and trimming, while V, J and clone size come from that table. The sample lists around 150,000 clones; 65% to 85% were seen once. General study findings and limits: In presence/absence analyses, roughly uniform sequencing depth across donors was assumed.

As concerns this clone: Its antigen is unknown.

This chain uses TRBV5-6 with TRBJ1-3; no firm D call. The sample was PBMCs. The TCR originated in a woman in her 40s in good health and CMV-seropositive. The CDR3 reads CASSLLQVGNTIYF. DNA for the CDR3: TGTGCCAGCAGCTTATTACAAGTCGGAAACACCATATATTTT.